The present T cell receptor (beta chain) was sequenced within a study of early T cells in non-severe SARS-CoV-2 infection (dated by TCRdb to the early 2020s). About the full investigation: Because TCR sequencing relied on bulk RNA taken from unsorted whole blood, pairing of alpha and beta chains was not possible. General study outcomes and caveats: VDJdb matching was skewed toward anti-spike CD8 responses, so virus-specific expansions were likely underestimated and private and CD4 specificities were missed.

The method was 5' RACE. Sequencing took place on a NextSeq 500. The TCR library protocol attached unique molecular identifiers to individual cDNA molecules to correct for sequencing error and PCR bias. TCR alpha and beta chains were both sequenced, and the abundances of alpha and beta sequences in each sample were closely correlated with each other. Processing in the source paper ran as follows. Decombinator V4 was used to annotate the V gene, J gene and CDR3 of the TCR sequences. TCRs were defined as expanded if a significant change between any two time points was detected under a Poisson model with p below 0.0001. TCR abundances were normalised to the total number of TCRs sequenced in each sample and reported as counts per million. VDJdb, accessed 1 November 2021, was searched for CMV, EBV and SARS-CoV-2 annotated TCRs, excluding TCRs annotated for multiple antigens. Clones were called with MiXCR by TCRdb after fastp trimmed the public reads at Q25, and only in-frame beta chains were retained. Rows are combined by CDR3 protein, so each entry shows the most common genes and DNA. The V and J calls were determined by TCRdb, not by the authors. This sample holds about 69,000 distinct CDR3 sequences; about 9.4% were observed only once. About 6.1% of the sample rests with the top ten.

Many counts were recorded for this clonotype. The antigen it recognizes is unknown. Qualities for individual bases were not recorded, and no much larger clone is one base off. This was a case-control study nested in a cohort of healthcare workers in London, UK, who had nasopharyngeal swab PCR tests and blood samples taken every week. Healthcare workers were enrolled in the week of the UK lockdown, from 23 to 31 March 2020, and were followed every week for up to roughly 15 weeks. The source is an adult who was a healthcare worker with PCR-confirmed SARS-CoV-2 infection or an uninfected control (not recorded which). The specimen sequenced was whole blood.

The CDR3 region has the sequence CASGQNTGELFF. The DNA is TGTGCCAGCGGTCAGAACACCGGGGAGCTGTTTTTT. The chain is encoded by TRBV19 joined to TRBJ2-2, with no reliable assignment of the D segment. From the germline V gene (reference sequence), CDR1 is LNHDA and CDR2 is SQIVND. The CDR3, from cysteine to phenylalanine, totals 12 residues. The kept DNA is CDR3 alone, 36 bases in frame from the first base. V was cut back by 9 bases and J by 1 base, leaving a gap of 6 bases between them.